A selection of T cell receptor beta chains follows, all from one sample in a study of post-analysis software for immune sequencing data. TCRdb called the PCR reads again in MiXCR, with one record for every CDR3 protein. The profile covers hundreds of thousands of distinct CDR3 sequences, with around 64% appearing a single time and 11% taken by the ten largest. Specimen: blood. All receptors derive from a girl under 10 years old with multiple sclerosis. Each CDR3 is given with its conserved first and last residue. The D gene is left open where the match is weak. Clone size is given for some rows only: seen once, a few or many times, or a class if the clone is expanded.

TRBD1	TRBJ2-1	NA	TRBV4-1	TGCGCCAGCAGCCATCCGGGACAGGGGGCTCAAGAGGTTCGCAATGAGCAGTTCTTC	CASSHPGQGAQEVRNEQFF
NA	TRBJ1-2	NA	TRBV7-2	TGTGCCAGCAGCCACCGGACCGGGAACTATGGCCACACCTTC	CASSHRTGNYGHTF
NA	TRBJ1-2	few	TRBV12-3/TRBV12-4	TGTGCCAGCAGTTTAGCGCAGGAGTCCTATGGCTACACCTTC	CASSLAQESYGYTF
NA	TRBJ2-1	NA	TRBV3-1	TGTGCCAGCAGCCAATTCGGGACGGCATCGGAGCAGTTCTTC	CASSQFGTASEQFF
NA	TRBJ1-1	NA	TRBV4-2	TGTGCCAGCAGCCATGGACAGCCGAACACTGAAGCTTTCTTT	CASSHGQPNTEAFF
NA	TRBJ2-1	once	TRBV10-3	TGTGCCATCAGTGAGTTGGTGACAGACCTCTACAATGAGCAGTTCTTC	CAISELVTDLYNEQFF
TRBD1	TRBJ2-1	NA	TRBV5-1	TGCGCCAGCAGCGACCGGGACAGGGGGGGCTCCTACAATGAGCAGTTCTTC	CASSDRDRGGSYNEQFF
TRBD1	TRBJ2-5	NA	TRBV11-2	TGTGCCAGCAGCTTAGGGGGAGCCGGGACAGGGGGCTATTGGCGGGCCCCCCAAGAGACCCAGTACTTC	CASSLGGAGTGGYWRAPQETQYF
TRBD1	TRBJ1-2	NA	TRBV29-1	TGCAGCGCCCGACAGGGAGGCTATGGCTACACCTTC	CSARQGGYGYTF
TRBD1	TRBJ1-2	NA	TRBV10-3	TGTGCCATCAGCCGGGACAGTGATGGCTACACCTTC	CAISRDSDGYTF
NA	TRBJ2-1	NA	TRBV20-1	TGCAGTGCTCAGGTGGGATCCTACAATGAGCAGTTCTTC	CSAQVGSYNEQFF
TRBD2	TRBJ2-3	NA	TRBV5-1	TGCGCCAGCAGCTGGACTAGCATCGGGGTCGGCACAGATACGCAGTATTTT	CASSWTSIGVGTDTQYF
NA	TRBJ2-4	NA	TRBV18	TGTGCCAGCTCTGATATCCAGGACCTCAAAAACATTCAGTACTTC	CASSDIQDLKNIQYF
TRBD2	TRBJ2-3	NA	TRBV5-1	TGCGCTAGCAGCGGAGGTAGCGGGAGCCCCAACACAGATACGCAGTATTTT	CASSGGSGSPNTDTQYF
NA	TRBJ2-1	few	TRBV9	TGTGCCAGCAGCGTAGGAGCCCGCTCCTACAATGAGCAGTTCTTC	CASSVGARSYNEQFF
NA	TRBJ2-3	NA	TRBV25-1	TGTGCCAGCAGCCCCGGGACGAGCAAGGGGACAGATACGCAGTATTTT	CASSPGTSKGTDTQYF
NA	TRBJ2-3	NA	TRBV20-1	TGCAGTGCTAGATCCAGTGAGGTTGCAGATACGCAGTATTTT	CSARSSEVADTQYF
NA	TRBJ2-7	NA	TRBV2	TGTGCCAGCAGTGAAGCTTTATGGGAGAACGAGCAGTACTTC	CASSEALWENEQYF
NA	TRBJ1-4	NA	TRBV29-1	TGCAGCGTTGAGGCAGGGGTTAATGAAAAACTGTTTTTT	CSVEAGVNEKLFF
NA	TRBJ2-1	NA	TRBV11-2	TGTGCCAGCAGCTTAGAGGCCGTGATCGGGGAGCAGTTCTTC	CASSLEAVIGEQFF
TRBD2	TRBJ2-5	NA	TRBV9	TGTGCCAGCAGCGTAGTACCTGGACTAGCGGGAGGCGGGGAGACCCAGTACTTC	CASSVVPGLAGGGETQYF
NA	TRBJ2-1	few	TRBV5-6	TGTGCCAGCAGCTTAGGGTCACGGGTACCCTCCAATGAGCAGTTCTTC	CASSLGSRVPSNEQFF
TRBD1	TRBJ2-7	NA	TRBV9	TGTGCCAGCAGCTTTGGGACAGGGGGAAGCGAGCAGTACTTC	CASSFGTGGSEQYF
NA	TRBJ2-3	once	TRBV5-1	TGCGCCAGCAACTCGGACTATTCCTATACGCAGTATTTT	CASNSDYSYTQYF
NA	TRBJ2-7	NA	TRBV7-2	TGTGCCAGCAGCTTAGCGGAGGGTTCCGAGCAGTACTTC	CASSLAEGSEQYF
NA	TRBJ2-5	few	TRBV4-2	TGTGCCAGCAGCCACCTCCGGGACTACCAAGAGACCCAGTACTTC	CASSHLRDYQETQYF
NA	TRBJ1-1	few	TRBV2	TGTGCCAGCCTAGACCCCAGGGCCACTGAAGCTTTCTTT	CASLDPRATEAFF
NA	TRBJ2-1	NA	TRBV29-1	TGCAGCGTTGATTCCCCTAGCTCCTACAATGAGCAGTTCTTC	CSVDSPSSYNEQFF
NA	TRBJ2-2	NA	TRBV4-3	TGCGCCAGCAGCTCCTCCGCAGCGTTCGGGGAGCTGTTTTTT	CASSSSAAFGELFF
NA	TRBJ2-1	NA	TRBV7-9	TGTGCCAGCAGCTTCATGGGGAATGAGCAGTTCTTC	CASSFMGNEQFF
TRBD2	TRBJ2-7	NA	TRBV12-5	TGTGCTAGTGGGGGGACTAGCGATTCCTACGAGCAGTACTTC	CASGGTSDSYEQYF
TRBD1	TRBJ2-1	NA	TRBV7-9	TGTGCCAGCAGCTGGGGCCGGCAGGGGGATGAGCAGTTCTTC	CASSWGRQGDEQFF
NA	TRBJ1-1	NA	TRBV13	TGTGCCAGCAGCTTAGACGGCAGTTTGAACACTGAAGCTTTCTTT	CASSLDGSLNTEAFF
NA	TRBJ2-1	few	TRBV24-1	TGTGCCACCAGTGACCGGGACAATGAGCAGTTCTTC	CATSDRDNEQFF
NA	TRBJ2-1	NA	TRBV29-1	TGCAACGTTGAAAGGGGAGACAATGAGCAGTTCTTC	CNVERGDNEQFF
NA	TRBJ2-1	NA	TRBV20-1	TGCAGTGCTAGAACTGGGGTCGAGCAGTTCTTC	CSARTGVEQFF
NA	TRBJ1-1	NA	TRBV28	TGTGCCAGCAGTCGACGAAGAGATGAAGCTTTCTTT	CASSRRRDEAFF
NA	TRBJ2-5	NA	TRBV6-6	TGTGCCAGCACTCATAGGGGGCGGGGAGAGACCCAGTACTTC	CASTHRGRGETQYF